Shown below are 18 T cell receptor beta chains from a single sample sequenced in a study of CD8 T cells in Susac syndrome. An amount of RNA that ranged from roughly 0.5 to 1 ug was reverse transcribed with random hexamers. TCRdb used MiXCR to reprocess the immunoSEQ multiplex PCR reads, holding one entry per CDR3 protein. The sample includes 150,000 to 200,000 distinct CDR3 sequences, about 94% seen only once; the top ten take 0.13% to 0.15%. What was sequenced was CD4+ T cells from PBMCs. All receptors come from a human donor in good health.

This chain links TRBV5-4 with TRBJ2-2, with 9 bases that match TRBD2. The germline gives CDR1 SGHNT, CDR2 YYREEE (reference sequence). With V trimmed by 0 bases and J by 1 base, 1 base remained unmatched. The CDR3 is made up of 16 amino acids. The CDR3 is CASSLGLAVNTGELFF. CDR3 coding DNA: TGTGCCAGCAGCTTGGGACTAGCGGTGAACACCGGGGAGCTGTTTTTT.

The rearrangement links TRBV4-2 to TRBJ1-5, with D perhaps TRBD1 (5 bases). The CDR3 covers 14 residues. From germline, CDR1 is LGHNA and CDR2 YNFKEQ. V was clipped by 1 base and J by 2 bases, with 6 bases between them. In DNA form, the CDR3 reads TGTGCCAGCAGCCAAGCACAGGGCAATCAGCCCCAGCATTTT. Encoded protein: CASSQAQGNQPQHF.

The V and J genes are TRBV2 and TRBJ2-7, with 8 bases lining up with TRBD2. V trimming: 7 bases; J trimming: 7 bases; junction bases outside the gene matches: 15. The germline gives CDR1 SNHLY, CDR2 FYNNEI. The CDR3 contains 15 residues. The CDR3 loop is CASTQGLVAGKEQYF. CDR3 bases: TGTGCCAGCACCCAAGGCCTGGTAGCGGGGAAGGAGCAGTACTTC.

V and J are TRBV15 and TRBJ1-1, with TRBD1 as a possible D gene (5 bases). The CDR3 is made up of 14 amino acids. Per germline, CDR1 LNHNV and CDR2 YYDKDF (reference sequence). V was pared by 0 bases and J by 5 bases, with 10 bases between. The CDR3 DNA reads as TGTGCCACCAGCAGAGATCGGGGGAGGACTGAAGCTTTCTTT. Translating it yields CATSRDRGRTEAFF.

The chain uses TRBV11-2 and TRBJ2-7; TRBD1 aligns across 7 bases. Germline CDR1 SGHAT, CDR2 FQNNGV. J lost 4 bases, V lost 2 bases, and 11 bases had no gene match. This CDR3 contains 16 residues. The CDR3 DNA reads TGTGCCAGCAGCTTACCAGGTTCAGGGGGTGCTTACGAGCAGTACTTC. It yields the protein CASSLPGSGGAYEQYF.

The J gene is TRBJ1-5, the V gene TRBV5-1; D unclear. Germline assignment: CDR1 SGHRS and CDR2 YFSETQ. CDR3 length: 13 amino acids. Deletions cut 0 bases from V and 5 bases from J, with 6 bases between. The CDR3 region is CASSLGADQPQHF. DNA of the CDR3: TGCGCCAGCAGCTTGGGGGCAGATCAGCCCCAGCATTTT.

The V call is TRBV3-1, the J call TRBJ2-3; D not certain. The CDR3 has 12 residues. Germline CDR1 is LGHDT and CDR2 is YNNKEL (reference sequence). V lost 5 bases to trimming and J lost 6 bases, with 9 bases between them. Here the CDR3 reads CASSTGWDTQYF. CDR3 DNA: TGTGCCAGCAGCACGGGCTGGGATACGCAGTATTTT.

The J gene is TRBJ1-1, the V gene TRBV5-1, with 10 bases fitting TRBD1. In germline, CDR1 is SGHRS, CDR2 YFSETQ. V was pared by 4 bases and J by 2 bases, with 5 bases of the junction left unmatched. The CDR3 has 15 amino acids. CDR3 sequence reads: CASSQRTGGNTEAFF. CDR3 DNA sequence: TGCGCCAGCAGCCAAAGGACAGGGGGTAACACTGAAGCTTTCTTT.

In regard to this clonotype: A junction end diverges from the germline sequence, so it may reflect a read error. The chain couples TRBV7-7 to TRBJ2-5, with D perhaps matching TRBD1 or TRBD2 (5 bases each). CDR1 and CDR2 from the germline V gene are SSHAT and FNYEAQ (reference sequence). The CDR3 length is 14 residues. The CDR3 region has the DNA TGTGCTAGCAGCAAGAGCTGGGGGCAAGAGACCCAGTACTTC. It codes for CASSKSWGQETQYF.

The gene calls are TRBV9 and TRBJ2-5; the match to TRBD2 covers 9 bases. Germline-derived CDR1 and CDR2 are SGDLS and YYNGEE. V lost 0 bases, J lost 5 bases, and 8 bases stayed unmatched. There are 16 residues in the CDR3. CDR3 sequence reads: CASSVGGRGGLETQYF. The CDR3 coding sequence is TGTGCCAGCAGCGTAGGTGGGCGGGGGGGCCTGGAGACCCAGTACTTC.

V usage is TRBV5-1 and J usage is TRBJ2-7; TRBD1 is a possible D gene (5 bases). Per the germline V gene, CDR1 is SGHRS and CDR2 is YFSETQ. V lost 0 bases and J lost 5, with 9 bases in between. This CDR3 is 13 amino acids long. As DNA, the CDR3 is TGCGCCAGCAGCTTGGCCGGCAGGGACGAGCAGTACTTC. It specifies CASSLAGRDEQYF.

The CDR3 here is CTSSQETQTGGETQYF. CDR3 coding DNA: TGCACCAGCAGCCAAGAAACCCAGACCGGAGGGGAGACCCAGTACTTC. The chain combines TRBV1 with TRBJ2-5; the table's D call, TRBD2, was not checked against the DNA. TRBV1 has pseudogene status. This CDR3 contains 16 residues.

This chain links TRBV21-1 with TRBJ2-7; TRBD1, the table's D call, was not compared with the DNA. TRBV21-1 represents a pseudogene. This CDR3 comprises 19 residues. The DNA of the CDR3 is TGTGCCAGCAGCCCCCAAAGGGAGACAGGGACAATGCACTCCTACGAGCAGTACTTC. Protein sequence: CASSPQRETGTMHSYEQYF.

The rearrangement uses TRBV30 and TRBJ2-1; possibly TRBD2 for D (6 bases). Germline CDR1 and CDR2: GTSNPN and SVGIG (reference sequence). The CDR3 length is 13 residues. V was shortened by 3 bases and J by 13 bases, with 19 bases between the two germline ends. Here the CDR3 reads CAWSEGTREVQFF. As DNA, the CDR3 is TGTGCCTGGAGCGAAGGGACCAGGGAGGTTCAGTTCTTC.

This CDR3 is CASSFAGAGANVLTF. The CDR3 coding sequence is TGTGCCAGCAGTTTCGCAGGGGCTGGGGCCAACGTCCTGACTTTC. This chain links TRBV28 with TRBJ2-6, with a weak D call TRBD1 (6 bases). Germline CDR1 and CDR2: MDHEN and SYDVKM. The CDR3 covers 15 residues. The V end was cut by 3 bases, the J end by 2 bases, with 8 bases between.

The chain carries TRBV7-9 and TRBJ2-6, with a possible D match to TRBD2 (5 bases). Germline CDR1 SEHNR, CDR2 FQNEAQ (reference sequence). This CDR3 is 15 amino acids long. V was clipped by 1 base and J by 1 base, with 5 bases between them. DNA of the CDR3: TGTGCCAGCAGCTTAGGGACTTCTGGGGCCAACGTCCTGACTTTC. As protein: CASSLGTSGANVLTF.

The V call is TRBV28, the J call TRBJ2-5; possible D gene TRBD1, 5 bases. Germline V lookup: CDR1 MDHEN, CDR2 SYDVKM. Trimming left V 6 bases short and J 2 bases short, with 10 bases between. The CDR3 is 13 residues long. CDR3 bases: TGTGCCAGCAGGAAAGGGGTTCAAGAGACCCAGTACTTC. It specifies CASRKGVQETQYF.

The V gene is TRBV7-2, the J gene TRBJ2-1; maybe TRBD2 (5 bases). CDR1 SGHTA and CDR2 FQGNSA come from the germline V gene. The CDR3 runs 14 residues. V lost 3 bases to trimming and J lost 12 bases, with 18 bases between them. The CDR3 loop is CASSLDSIPMRQFF. As DNA, the CDR3 is TGTGCCAGCAGCTTGGACTCCATACCAATGAGGCAGTTCTTC.